The 19 T cell receptor beta chains listed next were all sequenced from one sample in a study of T cell responses to AZD1222 COVID-19 vaccine. Assay: immunoSEQ multiplex PCR; the TCRdb copy retains only in-frame clones and omits some. The sample contains around 160,000 clones, roughly 90% of which appear only once. The specimen comprised peripheral blood, sampled on day 0 of AZD1222 vaccination. Source of these receptors: an adult in good health.

The chain recombines TRBV7-8 with TRBJ1-5, with TRBD1 identical over 9 bases. With V trimmed by 2 bases and J by 1 base, 6 bases remained unmatched. The CDR3 is made up of 17 amino acids. The germline gives CDR1 SGHVS, CDR2 FQNEAQ. In DNA, the CDR3 is TGTGCCAGCAGCTTACCGGACAGGGGAAAAAGCAATCAGCCCCAGCATTTT. It translates to CASSLPDRGKSNQPQHF.

The rearrangement links TRBV5-6 to TRBJ1-2; TRBD1 aligns across 7 bases. The V gene end was trimmed by 4 bases and the J gene end by 8 bases; junction bases not matched to a gene: 11. CDR1 and CDR2 from the germline V gene are SGHDT and YYEEEE. The CDR3 spans 14 residues. CDR3 nucleotides: TGTGCCAGCAGCACGGAAGGGGGCCCGGGGGGCTACACCTTC. Its translation: CASSTEGGPGGYTF.

This clone has only a few counts. The chain is built from TRBV11-2 and TRBJ1-1; no reliable D call. The length of the CDR3 is 13 residues. The V gene's germline CDR1 is SGHAT and CDR2 FQNNGV. With 0 bases removed from V and 1 base from J, the gap between germline ends came to 3 bases. DNA of the CDR3: TGTGCCAGCAGCTTAGAGGGGAACACTGAAGCTTTCTTT. Protein: CASSLEGNTEAFF.

The chain combines TRBV7-6 with TRBJ2-7; D not certain. The CDR3 spans 13 residues. Germline V gene data show CDR1 as SGHVS and CDR2 as FNYEAQ. V lost 5 bases to trimming and J lost 6 bases, with 14 bases between them. For the CDR3, the DNA is TGTGCCAGCAGCCCCGAAGATAGGGTCGAGCAGTACTTC. Protein sequence: CASSPEDRVEQYF.

This sequence joins TRBV24-1 and TRBJ2-1, with TRBD2 matching over 16 bases. The CDR3 runs 17 residues. Germline V gene sequence: CDR1 KGHDR, CDR2 SFDVKD. The V segment lost 4 bases and the J segment 4 bases; nucleotides outside the gene matches: 3. CDR3 loop: CATSDPGLAGGYNEQFF. Written as DNA, the CDR3 is TGTGCCACCAGTGACCCGGGACTAGCGGGGGGGTACAATGAGCAGTTCTTC.

V is TRBV4-3 and J is TRBJ2-1, with D possibly matching TRBD1 (6 bases). V was pared by 0 bases and J by 3 bases, with 12 bases between. The CDR3 contains 16 residues. Germline V lookup: CDR1 LGHNA, CDR2 YSLEER. This chain's CDR3 is CASSQEPGVGYNEQFF. In nucleotides, the CDR3 is TGCGCCAGCAGCCAAGAACCAGGGGTTGGCTACAATGAGCAGTTCTTC.

This sequence joins TRBV27 and TRBJ1-1; no reliable D call. V lost 0 bases and J 0 bases, leaving 8 bases between the germline ends. Germline CDR1 reads MNHEY; CDR2 reads SMNVEV (reference sequence). The CDR3 length is 15 residues. This CDR3 is CASSLSDHVNTEAFF. For the CDR3, the DNA is TGTGCCAGCAGTTTATCCGACCATGTGAACACTGAAGCTTTCTTT.

The chain employs TRBV5-4 and TRBJ2-1; TRBD2 agrees at 9 bases. CDR3 size: 14 residues. Trimming removed 1 base from V and 10 bases from J; junction bases left unmatched: 6. CDR1 and CDR2 (germline): SGHNT, YYREEE (reference sequence). In DNA, the CDR3 is TGTGCCAGCAGCTTGTCTAGCGGGGCTAAGGAGCAGTTCTTC. Residues: CASSLSSGAKEQFF.

This chain connects TRBV24-1 to TRBJ2-1, with 8 bases aligning to TRBD1. CDR1 is KGHDR, CDR2 SFDVKD, per germline. Trimming took 2 bases from V and 9 from J; bases not matched to a gene: 11. The CDR3 totals 16 residues. In nucleotides, the CDR3 is TGTGCCACCAGTGATTCCTGGACAGGGTCCATCGGTGAGCAGTTCTTC. It is translated as CATSDSWTGSIGEQFF.

This clone has a single count. The chain joins TRBV2 to TRBJ1-1; no reliable D call. The CDR3 runs 13 residues. The ends were cut back, 7 bases at V and 4 bases at J, with 13 bases in the middle. Germline V CDR1 and CDR2: SNHLY, FYNNEI. The DNA for the CDR3 is TGTGCCAGCAATACCAAGAAAGGCACTGAAGCTTTCTTT. Its translation: CASNTKKGTEAFF. Drawing the rest from reference TRBV2 and TRBJ1-1, the complete variable domain is EPEVTQTPSHQVTQMGQEVILRCVPISNHLYFYWYRQILGQKVEFLVSFYNNEISEKSEIFDDQFSVERPDGSNFTLKIRSTKLEDSAMYFCASNTKKGTEAFFGQGTRLTVV.

The chain has TRBV7-8 and TRBJ1-2; D gene ambiguous. Germline assignment: CDR1 SGHVS and CDR2 FQNEAQ. The CDR3 contains 14 residues. V lost 2 bases and J lost 5, with 12 bases in between. The DNA for the CDR3 is TGTGCCAGCAGCTTAAAAGACGGATCTTATGGCTACACCTTC. Protein: CASSLKDGSYGYTF.

V usage is TRBV3-1 (or the pseudogene TRBV3-2) and J usage is TRBJ1-1; 7 bases are a match to TRBD1. With V trimmed by 8 bases and J by 5 bases, 8 bases remained unmatched. CDR3 size: 13 residues. The germline V gene encodes CDR1 LGHDT and CDR2 YNNKEL (reference sequence). CDR3 region: CASRREGQTEAFF. DNA of the CDR3: TGTGCCAGCCGCCGGGAGGGACAGACTGAAGCTTTCTTT.

This sequence joins TRBV3-1 (or the pseudogene TRBV3-2) and TRBJ1-3; 9 bases agree with TRBD1. CDR1 is LGHDT and CDR2 is YNNKEL in the germline V gene (reference sequence). This CDR3 is built from 16 residues. V gave up 0 bases and J gave up 10 bases; unmatched junction bases: 10. CDR3 amino acids: CASSQERGQGPGTIYF. In DNA, the CDR3 is TGTGCCAGCAGCCAAGAAAGGGGACAGGGCCCGGGGACCATATATTTT.

V gene TRBV6-5 combines with J gene TRBJ2-1, with D possibly matching TRBD2 (7 bases). Per germline, CDR1 MNHEY and CDR2 SVGAGI. CDR3 size: 13 residues. With 2 bases removed from V and 8 bases from J, the gap between germline ends came to 10 bases. The CDR3 region is CASSYGGGDEQFF. Here the CDR3 DNA reads TGTGCCAGCAGTTACGGCGGGGGCGATGAGCAGTTCTTC.

This rearrangement joins TRBV7-2 to TRBJ1-1, with D uncertain. Looked up from germline, CDR1 is SGHTA and CDR2 is FQGNSA. The ends were cut back, 1 base at V and 0 bases at J, with 6 bases in the middle. The CDR3 is 14 amino acids. The CDR3 nucleotides read TGTGCCAGCAGCTTAGGACCCATGAACACTGAAGCTTTCTTT. Encoded protein: CASSLGPMNTEAFF.

V is TRBV15 and J is TRBJ2-7; tentatively, D is TRBD1 (5 bases). Germline V gene data show CDR1 as LNHNV and CDR2 as YYDKDF (reference sequence). The CDR3 spans 13 residues. Trimming pared 1 base from V and 3 bases from J, leaving 7 bases between. Written as DNA, the CDR3 is TGTGCCACCAGCAGAGTACAGGTCTACGAGCAGTACTTC. Amino acid sequence: CATSRVQVYEQYF.

In this sample, this clone turned up once. The V gene is TRBV5-6, the J gene TRBJ1-1; a possible D gene is TRBD1 (6 bases). V dropped 4 bases and J dropped 0 bases, with 13 bases sitting between them. Germline V gene lookup returns CDR1 SGHDT and CDR2 YYEEEE. This CDR3 contains 15 residues. The CDR3 coding sequence is TGTGCCAGCAGCGGGGGCAGTCTTTTGAACACTGAAGCTTTCTTT. Encoded protein: CASSGGSLLNTEAFF.

This chain joins TRBV5-1 and TRBJ1-2; D not resolved. In germline, CDR1 is SGHRS, CDR2 YFSETQ. Trimming stripped 1 base from V and 3 bases from J, with 4 bases between. This CDR3 contains 12 residues. The CDR3 sequence: CASSLRDYGYTF. CDR3 sequence (DNA): TGCGCCAGCAGCTTGAGGGACTATGGCTACACCTTC.

V is TRBV11-3 and J is TRBJ2-7; no clear D. The CDR3 consists of 14 residues. V shed 5 bases and J shed 5 bases, with 16 bases lying between them. Germline V gene data show CDR1 as SGHNT and CDR2 as YENEEA. CDR3 nucleotides: TGTGCCAGCAGCCACTACCTCCGGGCACACGAGCAGTACTTC. Its protein is CASSHYLRAHEQYF. The entire variable domain, with the rest obtained from reference TRBV11-3 and TRBJ2-7, is as follows: EAGVVQSPRYKIIEKKQPVAFWCNPISGHNTLYWYLQNLGQGPELLIRYENEEAVDDSQLPKDRFSAERLKGVDSTLKIQPAELGDSAVYLCASSHYLRAHEQYFGPGTRLTVT.